The 18 T cell receptor beta chains in this list originate from one sample, sequenced in a study. TCRdb used MiXCR to reprocess the 5' RACE reads, holding one entry per CDR3 protein. The table lists under 60,000 distinct CDR3 sequences, 25% to 30% of them singletons. Sequencing was carried out using naive CD4+ T cells sorted from blood. Subset in this sample: naive CD4+ T cells, CD4+CD45RA+CD25-. Receptors originate from a female donor with breast cancer.

This sequence joins TRBV25-1 and TRBJ2-1; D ambiguous. This CDR3 region has 14 residues. Looked up from germline, CDR1 is MGHDK and CDR2 is SYGVNS. Trimming cost V 5 bases and J 11 bases, with 19 bases left between them. CDR3 region: CASSPFRGSVKQFF. The CDR3 DNA follows: TGTGCCAGCAGTCCCTTTCGCGGTTCAGTTAAGCAGTTCTTC.

In its sample, this clonotype was seen a few times. The gene calls are TRBV7-3 and TRBJ1-3, with TRBD1 identical over 9 bases. V lost 0 bases and J lost 4; bases outside the gene matches: 4. The germline CDR1 and CDR2 sequences are SGHTA and FQGTGA. CDR3 length equals 16 residues. The CDR3 DNA reads as TGTGCCAGCAGCTTAACAGGGACAGGGAGCGGAAACACCATATATTTT. This sequence encodes CASSLTGTGSGNTIYF.

This clonotype came up a few times. The CDR3, as DNA: TGCGCCAGCAGCCACCGGACTAGCGGGAGAATGAACACCGGGGAGCTGTTTTTT. This codes for CASSHRTSGRMNTGELFF. V usage is TRBV5-1 and J usage is TRBJ2-2, with TRBD2 identical over 13 bases. Trimming removed 4 bases from V and 1 base from J; junction bases left unmatched: 7. In germline, CDR1 is SGHRS, CDR2 YFSETQ. The CDR3 covers 18 residues.

This clonotype was seen ten or more times. The rearrangement uses TRBV6-5 and TRBJ1-4, with 8 bases matching TRBD1. The V segment lost 0 bases and the J segment 3 bases; nucleotides outside the gene matches: 0. Germline V gene sequence: CDR1 MNHEY, CDR2 SVGAGI. The CDR3 totals 15 residues. In nucleotides, the CDR3 is TGTGCCAGCAGTTACTCGGGACAGGCTAATGAAAAACTGTTTTTT. Translating gives CASSYSGQANEKLFF.

Note on this clonotype: A read error may produce the germline difference seen at one junction end. V is TRBV10-3 and J is TRBJ1-1; possible D gene TRBD1, 6 bases. The CDR3 sequence is 13 residues long. Germline V gene lookup returns CDR1 ENHRY and CDR2 SYGVKD. DNA for the CDR3: TGTGCCATCAGTGAGTCAGGGGACACTGGAGCTTTCTTT. This encodes CAISESGDTGAFF.

The table lists this clonotype with a few counts. Here the CDR3 DNA reads TGTGCCAGCAGCCAAGATAGGGGGGGTGTTGAAAAACTGTTTTTT. Protein: CASSQDRGGVEKLFF. V and J are TRBV4-2 and TRBJ1-4; a weak D match, TRBD1 (6 bases). This CDR3 has 15 residues. Deletions cut 0 bases from V and 7 bases from J, with 12 bases between. The germline gives CDR1 LGHNA, CDR2 YNFKEQ.

This clonotype was picked up a small number of times. The CDR3 is CASRTGEDGYTF. The CDR3 coding sequence is TGCGCCAGCAGAACAGGGGAGGATGGCTACACCTTC. The rearrangement joins TRBV5-1 to TRBJ1-2, with 7 bases matching TRBD1. Germline V gives CDR1 SGHRS, CDR2 YFSETQ. J gave up 6 bases and V 5 bases, and 4 bases lay outside the gene matches. This CDR3 region has 12 residues.

The V call is TRBV10-3, the J call TRBJ1-5; possible D gene TRBD1, 6 bases. The V and J ends lost 8 bases and 5 bases respectively, with 13 bases between them. This CDR3 is 13 amino acids long. In germline, CDR1 is ENHRY, CDR2 SYGVKD. CDR3 region: CAIGQGNDQPQHF. CDR3 nucleotide sequence: TGTGCCATCGGTCAGGGGAACGATCAGCCCCAGCATTTT.

This chain uses TRBV6-2 or TRBV6-3 with TRBJ1-2; 7 positions match TRBD1. Germline V CDR1 and CDR2: MNHEY, SVGEGT. CDR3 length: 12 amino acids. The trim removed 6 bases at V and 4 bases at J, leaving 2 bases unmatched. CDR3 protein: CASRQGSYGYTF. Here the CDR3 DNA reads TGTGCCAGCAGACAGGGGAGCTATGGCTACACCTTC.

This clonotype was detected a few times. The CDR3 nucleotides read TGTGCCAGCAGTTGGGGAGGAGAGACCCAGTACTTC. It encodes CASSWGGETQYF. This chain uses TRBV6-5 with TRBJ2-5; D possibly corresponds to TRBD2 (6 bases). The CDR3 has 12 amino acids. Germline loops: CDR1 MNHEY, CDR2 SVGAGI. V was trimmed by 4 bases and J by 4 bases, leaving 7 bases between them.

This clonotype showed up many times. The chain combines TRBV12-3 or TRBV12-4 with TRBJ2-7; 10 bases are a match to TRBD2. Trimming took 5 bases from V and 0 from J; bases not matched to a gene: 7. CDR3 length equals 16 residues. CDR3 region: CASSGPGTSDSYEQYF. The CDR3 DNA reads TGTGCCAGCAGTGGTCCCGGGACTAGCGACTCCTACGAGCAGTACTTC.

This clonotype was observed a few times. This chain uses TRBV6-1 with TRBJ2-5; no reliable D call. Trimming took off 8 bases at V and 5 bases at J, with 21 bases between the two ends. The CDR3 totals 15 residues. Germline CDR1 MNHNS, CDR2 SASEGT. The CDR3 nucleotides read TGTGCCAGCCGACGGTCCCGGGCCCCGGCGGAGACCCAGTACTTC. Translated, it gives CASRRSRAPAETQYF.

The CDR3 sequence: CASSLTARQETQYF. The CDR3 DNA is TGTGCCAGCAGTTTAACGGCTAGACAAGAGACCCAGTACTTC. The chain carries TRBV12-3 or TRBV12-4 and TRBJ2-5; D is unclear. The CDR3 totals 14 residues. V gave up 2 bases and J gave up 2 bases, with 9 bases separating them.

V and J are TRBV2 and TRBJ2-1, with a tentative D call TRBD2 (6 bases). Germline loops: CDR1 SNHLY, CDR2 FYNNEI. Trimming left V 4 bases short and J 6 bases short, with 10 bases between. The CDR3 runs to 13 residues. The CDR3 bases are TGTGCCAGCAGTGGACTAGTCGGCAATGAGCAGTTCTTC. Translating gives CASSGLVGNEQFF.

This clonotype was seen a handful of times. The V and J genes are TRBV4-1 and TRBJ1-1; perhaps TRBD1 as D (5 bases). V dropped 1 base and J dropped 6 bases, with 9 bases sitting between them. Germline V gives CDR1 MGHRA, CDR2 YSYEKL. The CDR3 is 13 residues long. CDR3 nucleotide sequence: TGCGCCAGCAGCCAAGGGGGGTTCGCTGAAGCTTTCTTT. Protein product: CASSQGGFAEAFF.

The chain couples TRBV27 to TRBJ1-1, with 9 nucleotides matching TRBD1. CDR3 length equals 13 residues. Germline V lookup: CDR1 MNHEY, CDR2 SMNVEV (reference sequence). Trimming at V came to 3 bases and at J to 6 bases, leaving 2 bases not matched to a gene. The CDR3 is CASSLTGGAEAFF. CDR3 DNA: TGTGCCAGCAGTTTGACAGGGGGGGCTGAAGCTTTCTTT.

This sequence joins TRBV9 and TRBJ2-1; possibly TRBD2 for D (5 bases). There are 15 residues in the CDR3. Germline CDR1 SGDLS, CDR2 YYNGEE. V was cut by 0 bases and J by 0 bases, with 7 bases left in between. CDR3 residues: CASSVDGNSYNEQFF. The CDR3, as DNA: TGTGCCAGCAGCGTAGACGGGAACTCCTACAATGAGCAGTTCTTC. The complete variable domain, with remaining parts taken from reference TRBV9 and TRBJ2-1, reads DSGVTQTPKHLITATGQRVTLRCSPRSGDLSVYWYQQSLDQGLQFLIQYYNGEERAKGNILERFSAQQFPDLHSELNLSSLELGDSALYFCASSVDGNSYNEQFFGPGTRLTVL.

Remarks on this clonotype: An end of the junction differs from the germline gene, which may be a read error. The genes are TRBV6-2 or TRBV6-3 and TRBJ2-7; TRBD1 matches 7 bases. This CDR3 region has 14 residues. The V gene's germline CDR1 is MNHEY and CDR2 SVGEGT. The CDR3: CAGSSLQGTHEQYF. CDR3 sequence (DNA): TGTGCCGGCAGTAGCCTACAGGGGACCCACGAGCAGTACTTC.